This T cell receptor (beta chain) was obtained from a study of blood T cells in healthy people across ages. The second PCR ran about 6 to 11 cycles with a sample-barcoded 5' primer and J-beta primers. One entry per CDR3 protein, called by TCRdb with MiXCR from the 5' RACE reads. The table records some 900,000 distinct CDR3 sequences, roughly 48% of them present only once. V shed 1 base and J 3 bases; nucleotides not matched to a gene: 3. Germline CDR1 SGHTA, CDR2 FQGNSA. The CDR3 spans 14 residues. Sequenced sample: blood. This receptor was taken from a man aged 25 to 40 in good health. The genes are TRBV7-2 and TRBJ2-7; 7 bases are a match to TRBD2. The CDR3 loop reads CASSLERGGYEQYF. The CDR3 DNA reads as TGTGCCAGCAGCTTAGAGCGGGGTGGCTACGAGCAGTACTTC.